This T cell receptor beta chain was sequenced for a study of identical twins. Study-level results: Cord blood beta clonotypes that were abundant carried fewer insertions, and memory repertoires showed no such trend. Not following the same donors, the study drew its conclusions from cross-sectional statistical analysis. Sequences that were beta out-of-frame showed weaker excess twin sharing.

CDR3 length: 15 residues. The V gene lost 4 bases and the J gene lost 2 bases, with 15 bases spanning the gap. CDR1 SGHAT and CDR2 FQNNGV come from the germline V gene. Unique molecular identifiers were present on cDNA, and template switching added a universal primer site. TCRdb reanalysed the 5' RACE reads using MiXCR and keeps one entry per CDR3 protein. The profile shows some 1,600,000 distinct CDR3 sequences, around a third of them singletons. Remarks on this clonotype: No antigen is known for it.

This rearrangement joins TRBV11-2 to TRBJ2-7; possibly TRBD2 for D (5 bases). This clonotype originated in a newborn girl in good health. The sequenced material came from cord blood. The DNA for the CDR3 is TGTGCCAGCAGCTCCATCCGGGTCGGGACCTACGAGCAGTACTTC. It specifies CASSSIRVGTYEQYF.